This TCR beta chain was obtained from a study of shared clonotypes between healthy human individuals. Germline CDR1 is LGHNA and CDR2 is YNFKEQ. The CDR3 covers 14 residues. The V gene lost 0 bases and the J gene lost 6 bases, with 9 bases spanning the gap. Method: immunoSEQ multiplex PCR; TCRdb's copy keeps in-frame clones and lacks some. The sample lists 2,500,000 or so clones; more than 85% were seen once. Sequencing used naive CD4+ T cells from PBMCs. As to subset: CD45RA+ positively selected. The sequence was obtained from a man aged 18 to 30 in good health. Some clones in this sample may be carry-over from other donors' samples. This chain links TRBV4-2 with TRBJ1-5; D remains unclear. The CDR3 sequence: CASSQDLFSQPQHF. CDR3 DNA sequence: TGTGCCAGCAGCCAAGATCTCTTCAGTCAGCCCCAGCATTTT.